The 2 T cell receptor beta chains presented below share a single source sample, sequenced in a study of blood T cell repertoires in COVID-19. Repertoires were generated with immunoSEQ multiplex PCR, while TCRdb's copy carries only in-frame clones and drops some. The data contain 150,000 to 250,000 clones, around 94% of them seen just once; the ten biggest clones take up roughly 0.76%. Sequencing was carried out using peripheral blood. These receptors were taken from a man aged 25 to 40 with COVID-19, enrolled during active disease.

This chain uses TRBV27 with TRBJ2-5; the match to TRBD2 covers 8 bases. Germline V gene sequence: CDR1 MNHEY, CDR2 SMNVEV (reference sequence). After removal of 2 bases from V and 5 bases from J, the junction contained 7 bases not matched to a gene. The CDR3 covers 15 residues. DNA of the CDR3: TGTGCCAGCAGTTTAAACGGGGGGGGCGGTGAGACCCAGTACTTC. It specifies CASSLNGGGGETQYF.

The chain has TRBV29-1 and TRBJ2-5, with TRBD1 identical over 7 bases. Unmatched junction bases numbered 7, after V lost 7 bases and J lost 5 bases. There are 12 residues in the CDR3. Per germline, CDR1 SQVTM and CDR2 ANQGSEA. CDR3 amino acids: CSALGQRETQYF. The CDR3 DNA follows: TGCAGCGCCCTGGGACAGAGGGAGACCCAGTACTTC.